Below are 11 T cell receptor beta chains sequenced from a single sample in a study of T cells in Graves' hyperthyroidism and ophthalmopathy. RNA transcripts were the template for amplifying TCR beta CDR3 regions. A set of HTBI primers served as the primers for a first-round RT-PCR of the TCR CDR3. TCRdb re-derived calls from the multiplex PCR reads in MiXCR, one entry per CDR3 protein. The sample includes hundreds of thousands of distinct CDR3 sequences, approximately 14% of them seen just once. Material: blood. All receptors come from a woman aged 40 to 50 with Graves' ophthalmopathy.

This clonotype was counted ten times or more. The chain uses TRBV28 and TRBJ1-5, with a possible D match to TRBD1 (6 bases). CDR3 length: 15 amino acids. Germline V gene sequence: CDR1 MDHEN, CDR2 SYDVKM. V dropped 1 base and J dropped 7 bases, with 14 bases sitting between them. The CDR3 region is CASSLLAGDGQPQHF. The CDR3 region has the DNA TGTGCCAGCAGTTTATTAGCAGGGGATGGGCAGCCCCAGCATTTT.

This clonotype appeared many times. The rearrangement uses TRBV6-2 or TRBV6-3 and TRBJ1-4, with 7 bases fitting TRBD1. V trimming: 5 bases; J trimming: 2 bases; junction bases outside the gene matches: 5. From germline, CDR1 is MNHEY and CDR2 SVGEGT. The CDR3 sequence is 15 residues long. CDR3 region: CASSPPGQTNEKLFF. For the CDR3, the DNA is TGTGCCAGCAGTCCGCCGGGACAGACTAATGAAAAACTGTTTTTT.

This clonotype came up many times. The CDR3 nucleotides read TGTGCCAGTAGTCCCCAGGACCGTTATTACGGCTACACCTTC. This encodes CASSPQDRYYGYTF. V usage is TRBV19 and J usage is TRBJ1-2, with D hard to call. Trimming stripped 5 bases from V and 8 bases from J, with 18 bases between. CDR1 is LNHDA and CDR2 is SQIVND in the germline V gene (reference sequence). CDR3 length equals 14 residues.

This clonotype has a count of ten or more. Being one base from a much bigger clone, this may be a read error. The chain has TRBV6-1 and TRBJ2-2, with 10 bases that match TRBD2. The germline V gene has CDR1 MNHNS and CDR2 SASEGT. With 5 bases clipped from V and 1 base from J, the junction kept 4 bases outside the gene matches. CDR3 length equals 16 residues. The CDR3 nucleotides read TGTGCCAGCAGTCCCCGGACTAGCGGGAACACCGGGGAGCTGTTTTTT. Translated: CASSPRTSGNTGELFF.

The V gene is TRBV3-1, the J gene TRBJ1-3; D ambiguous. The V end was cut by 0 bases, the J end by 0 bases, with 9 bases between. Germline V gene data show CDR1 as LGHDT and CDR2 as YNNKEL (reference sequence). The CDR3 covers 16 residues. This chain's CDR3 is CASSQDMGFSGNTIYF. The CDR3 DNA is TGTGCCAGCAGCCAAGATATGGGGTTCTCTGGAAACACCATATATTTT.

This clonotype appeared a few times. The rearrangement uses TRBV12-5 and TRBJ2-5; 7 bases map to TRBD1. CDR3 length: 15 residues. V was clipped by 0 bases and J by 2 bases; unmatched bases: 3. Germline lookup yields CDR1 LGHNT and CDR2 FRNRAP. This chain's CDR3 is CASGLVQGLQETQYF. CDR3 in DNA: TGTGCTAGTGGTTTGGTACAGGGGCTGCAAGAGACCCAGTACTTC.

The chain links TRBV7-2 to TRBJ1-5; D is unresolved. Trimming stripped 5 bases from V and 0 bases from J, with 11 bases between. There are 15 residues in the CDR3. Looked up from germline, CDR1 is SGHTA and CDR2 is FQGNSA. The CDR3 protein is CASSRAGYSNQPQHF. The CDR3 region has the DNA TGTGCCAGCAGCCGGGCCGGCTATAGCAATCAGCCCCAGCATTTT.

The rearrangement links TRBV12-3 or TRBV12-4 to TRBJ2-2; 8 nucleotides agree with TRBD2. V gave up 3 bases and J gave up 0 bases; unmatched junction bases: 3. The CDR3 has 16 residues. The CDR3 DNA follows: TGTGCCAGCAGTTTTGTTAGCGGGGCGAACACCGGGGAGCTGTTTTTT. Its protein is CASSFVSGANTGELFF.

The sample holds many counts of this clonotype. The gene calls are TRBV6-5 and TRBJ2-2; D assignment may be TRBD1 or TRBD2 (6 bases each). The CDR3 consists of 16 residues. In germline, CDR1 is MNHEY, CDR2 SVGAGI. V was shortened by 6 bases and J by 0 bases, with 14 bases between the two germline ends. CDR3 bases: TGTGCCAGCAGCGTGGGGGCGGGAACGAACACCGGGGAGCTGTTTTTT. Protein: CASSVGAGTNTGELFF.

This clonotype has just one count. This chain uses TRBV20-1 with TRBJ1-1, with TRBD1 identical over 8 bases. The CDR3 is 17 residues long. V trimming: 0 bases; J trimming: 1 base; junction bases outside the gene matches: 10. Germline values: CDR1 DFQATT, CDR2 SNEGSKA (reference sequence). For the CDR3, the DNA is TGCAGTGCTAGAGATTTTCGGACAGGGTGGAAGAACACTGAAGCTTTCTTT. Amino acid sequence: CSARDFRTGWKNTEAFF.

This clonotype was seen repeatedly, ten times or more. This chain connects TRBV27 to TRBJ1-1, with 9 bases lining up with TRBD1. In germline, CDR1 is MNHEY, CDR2 SMNVEV (reference sequence). Unmatched junction bases numbered 12, after V lost 8 bases and J lost 5 bases. The CDR3 consists of 15 residues. CDR3 DNA sequence: TGTGCCAGCGGGAACGACAGGGGGTGGCAGACTGAAGCTTTCTTT. Its translation: CASGNDRGWQTEAFF.